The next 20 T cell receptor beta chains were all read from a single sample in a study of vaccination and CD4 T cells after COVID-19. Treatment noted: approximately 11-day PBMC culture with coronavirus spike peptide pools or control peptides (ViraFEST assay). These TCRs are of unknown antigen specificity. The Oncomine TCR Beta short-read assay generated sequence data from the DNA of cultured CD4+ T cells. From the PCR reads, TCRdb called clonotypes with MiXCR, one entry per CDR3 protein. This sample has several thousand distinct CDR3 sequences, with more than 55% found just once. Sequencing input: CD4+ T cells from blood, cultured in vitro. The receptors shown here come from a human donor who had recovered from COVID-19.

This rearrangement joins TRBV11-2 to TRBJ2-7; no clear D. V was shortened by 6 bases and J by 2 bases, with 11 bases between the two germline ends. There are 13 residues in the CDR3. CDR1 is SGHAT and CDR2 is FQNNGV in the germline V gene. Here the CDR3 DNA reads TGTGCCAGCAGTACCGTAAAGGCCTACGAGCAGTACTTC. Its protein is CASSTVKAYEQYF.

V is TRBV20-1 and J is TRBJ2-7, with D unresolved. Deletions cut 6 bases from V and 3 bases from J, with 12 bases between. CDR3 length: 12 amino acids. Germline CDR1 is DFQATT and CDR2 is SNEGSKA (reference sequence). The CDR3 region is CSAILGDYEQYF. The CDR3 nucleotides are TGCAGTGCCATCCTTGGGGACTACGAGCAGTACTTC.

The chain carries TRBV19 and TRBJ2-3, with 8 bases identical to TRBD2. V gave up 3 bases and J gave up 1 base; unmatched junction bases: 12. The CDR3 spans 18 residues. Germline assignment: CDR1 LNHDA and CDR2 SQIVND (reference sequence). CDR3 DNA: TGTGCCAGTAGTATCCGGTATCGAGCGGGAGAACGCACAGATACGCAGTATTTT. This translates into CASSIRYRAGERTDTQYF.

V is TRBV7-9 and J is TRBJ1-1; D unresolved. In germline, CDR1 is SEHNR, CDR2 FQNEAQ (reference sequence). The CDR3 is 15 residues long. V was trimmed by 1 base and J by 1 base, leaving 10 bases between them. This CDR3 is CASSLEPAQNTEAFF. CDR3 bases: TGTGCCAGCAGCTTAGAACCAGCTCAGAACACTGAAGCTTTCTTT.

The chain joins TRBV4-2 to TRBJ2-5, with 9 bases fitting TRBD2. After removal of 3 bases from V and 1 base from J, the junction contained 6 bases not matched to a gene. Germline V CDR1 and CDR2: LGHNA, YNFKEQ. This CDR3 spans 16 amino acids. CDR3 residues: CASSQRFSGGQETQYF. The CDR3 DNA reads TGTGCCAGCAGCCAGAGGTTTAGCGGGGGCCAAGAGACCCAGTACTTC.

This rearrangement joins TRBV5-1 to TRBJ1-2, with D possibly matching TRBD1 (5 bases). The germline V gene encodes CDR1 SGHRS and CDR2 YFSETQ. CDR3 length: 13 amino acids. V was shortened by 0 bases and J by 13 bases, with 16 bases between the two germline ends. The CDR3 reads CASSLAGREEATF. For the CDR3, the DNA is TGCGCCAGCAGCTTGGCCGGCAGGGAGGAGGCCACCTTC.

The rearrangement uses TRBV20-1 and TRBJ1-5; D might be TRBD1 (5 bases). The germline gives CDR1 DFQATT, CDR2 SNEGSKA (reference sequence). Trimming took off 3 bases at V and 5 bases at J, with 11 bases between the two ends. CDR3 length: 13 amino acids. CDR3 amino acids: CSARGGVDQPQHF. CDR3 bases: TGCAGTGCTAGGGGAGGGGTCGATCAGCCCCAGCATTTT.

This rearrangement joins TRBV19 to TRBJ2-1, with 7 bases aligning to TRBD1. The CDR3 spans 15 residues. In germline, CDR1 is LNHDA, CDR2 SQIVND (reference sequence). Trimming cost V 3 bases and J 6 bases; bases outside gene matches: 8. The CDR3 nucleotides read TGTGCCAGTAGTATTCCGGACAGGAGAATCAATGAGCAGTTCTTC. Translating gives CASSIPDRRINEQFF.

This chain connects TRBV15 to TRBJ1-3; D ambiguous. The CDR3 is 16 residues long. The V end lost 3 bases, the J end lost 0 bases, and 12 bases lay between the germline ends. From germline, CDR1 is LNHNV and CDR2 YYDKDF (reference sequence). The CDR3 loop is CATSRASIFSGNTIYF. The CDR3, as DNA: TGTGCCACCAGCAGGGCCAGTATTTTCTCTGGAAACACCATATATTTT.

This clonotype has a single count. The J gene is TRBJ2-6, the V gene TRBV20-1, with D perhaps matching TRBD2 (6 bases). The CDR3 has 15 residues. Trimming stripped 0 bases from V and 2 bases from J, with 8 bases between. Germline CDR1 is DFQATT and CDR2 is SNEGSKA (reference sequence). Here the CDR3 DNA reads TGCAGTGCTAGAGATTCGGGGGCTGGGGCCAACGTCCTGACTTTC. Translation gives CSARDSGAGANVLTF.

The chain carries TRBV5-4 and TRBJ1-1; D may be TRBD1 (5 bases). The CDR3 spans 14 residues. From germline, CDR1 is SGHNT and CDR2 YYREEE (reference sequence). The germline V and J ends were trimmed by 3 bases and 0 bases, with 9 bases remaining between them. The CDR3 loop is CASSSGGMNTEAFF. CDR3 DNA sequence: TGTGCCAGCAGCTCCGGGGGTATGAACACTGAAGCTTTCTTT.

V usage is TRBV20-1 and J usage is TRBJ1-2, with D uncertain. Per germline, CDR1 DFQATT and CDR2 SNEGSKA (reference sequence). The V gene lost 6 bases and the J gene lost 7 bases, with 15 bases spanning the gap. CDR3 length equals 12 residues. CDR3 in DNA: TGCAGTGCCCCCCGGACCGTCTCTGGCTACACCTTC. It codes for CSAPRTVSGYTF.

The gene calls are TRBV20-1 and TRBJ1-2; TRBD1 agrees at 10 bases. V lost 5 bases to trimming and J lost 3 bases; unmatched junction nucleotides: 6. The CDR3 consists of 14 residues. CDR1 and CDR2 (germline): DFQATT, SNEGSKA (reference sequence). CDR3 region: CSASTGTGDYGYTF. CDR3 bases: TGCAGTGCTTCCACCGGGACAGGGGACTATGGCTACACCTTC.

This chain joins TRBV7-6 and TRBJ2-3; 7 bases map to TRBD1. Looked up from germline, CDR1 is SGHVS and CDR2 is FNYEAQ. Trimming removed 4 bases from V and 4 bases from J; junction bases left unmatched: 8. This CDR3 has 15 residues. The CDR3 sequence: CASSSLDRVPDTQYF. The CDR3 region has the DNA TGTGCCAGCAGCTCCCTCGACAGGGTGCCAGATACGCAGTATTTT.

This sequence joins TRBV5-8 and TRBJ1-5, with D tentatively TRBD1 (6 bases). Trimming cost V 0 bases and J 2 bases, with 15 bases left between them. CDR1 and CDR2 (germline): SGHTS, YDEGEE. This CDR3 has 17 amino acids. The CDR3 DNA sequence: TGTGCCAGCAGCTTGGCCACGGGGGCCGGTGGCAATCAGCCCCAGCATTTT. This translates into CASSLATGAGGNQPQHF.

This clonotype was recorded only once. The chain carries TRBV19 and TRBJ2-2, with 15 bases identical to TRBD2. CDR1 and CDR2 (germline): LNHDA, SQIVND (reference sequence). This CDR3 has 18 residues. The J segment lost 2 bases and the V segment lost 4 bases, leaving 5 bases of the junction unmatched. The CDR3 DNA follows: TGTGCCAGTAGTACACCGGGACTAGCGGGAGGAAACACCGGGGAGCTGTTTTTT. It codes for CASSTPGLAGGNTGELFF. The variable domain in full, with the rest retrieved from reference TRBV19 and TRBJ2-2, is DGGITQSPKYLFRKEGQNVTLSCEQNLNHDAMYWYRQDPGQGLRLIYYSQIVNDFQKGDIAEGYSVSREKKESFPLTVTSAQKNPTAFYLCASSTPGLAGGNTGELFFGEGSRLTVL.

The CDR3 bases are TGTGCCAGCAGCTTGCGTTTGTGGGAAGGGACAGGGGCCTACGAGCAGTACTTC. It translates to CASSLRLWEGTGAYEQYF. The chain combines TRBV5-5 with TRBJ2-7; 10 bases fit TRBD1. The V and J ends lost 1 base and 2 bases, in that order; junction bases with no gene match: 12. CDR3 length: 18 amino acids. CDR1 is SGHKS and CDR2 is YYEKEE in the germline V gene (reference sequence).

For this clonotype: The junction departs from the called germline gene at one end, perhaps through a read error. Written as DNA, the CDR3 is TGTGCCAGCAGCTATTCGACAGGACTCTTT. This codes for CASSYSTGLF. The chain joins TRBV5-8 to TRBJ1-1; D possibly corresponds to TRBD1 (6 bases). Germline V lookup: CDR1 SGHTS, CDR2 YDEGEE. The CDR3 has 10 residues.

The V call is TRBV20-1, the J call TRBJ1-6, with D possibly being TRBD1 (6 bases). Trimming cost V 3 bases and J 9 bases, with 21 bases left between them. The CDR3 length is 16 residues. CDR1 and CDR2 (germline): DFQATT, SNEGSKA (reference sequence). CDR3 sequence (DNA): TGCAGTGCTAGGGACCACTCGGACAGAGTTTCTTCACCCCTCCACTTT. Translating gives CSARDHSDRVSSPLHF.

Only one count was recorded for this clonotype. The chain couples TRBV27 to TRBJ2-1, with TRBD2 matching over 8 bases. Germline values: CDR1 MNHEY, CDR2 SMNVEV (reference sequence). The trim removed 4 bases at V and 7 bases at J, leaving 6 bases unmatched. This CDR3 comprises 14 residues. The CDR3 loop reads CASSSLAGLNEQFF. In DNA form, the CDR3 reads TGTGCCAGCAGTTCCTTAGCGGGACTGAATGAGCAGTTCTTC.